The clone carrying this TCR beta chain appeared once. The source of the sample is a study of CD8 T cells in Susac syndrome. Trimming removed 0 bases from V and 1 base from J; junction bases left unmatched: 6. CDR1 is SGDLS and CDR2 is YYNGEE in the germline V gene. The CDR3 sequence is 16 residues long. RNA amounts of about 0.5 to 1 ug underwent reverse transcription with random hexamers. TCRdb re-analysed the immunoSEQ multiplex PCR reads in MiXCR, keeping a single row per CDR3 protein. The sample consists of roughly 200,000 distinct CDR3 sequences, 90% to 97% of them appearing once. Both CD4+ and CD8+ T cells were negatively isolated, and TEMRA cells underwent FACS enrichment.

The specimen was CD4+ T cells from PBMCs. This clonotype was sampled from a human donor with multiple sclerosis. The chain couples TRBV9 to TRBJ2-7; 8 bases line up with TRBD1. The CDR3 nucleotides are TGTGCCAGCAGCGTAGGAGGACAGGGAGTGTCCTACGAGCAGTACTTC. The encoded protein is CASSVGGQGVSYEQYF.